The rows below give T cell receptor beta chains drawn from one sample of a study of shared clonotypes between healthy human individuals. TCRdb's copy holds only in-frame clones and misses some; the assay was immunoSEQ multiplex PCR. The table lists hundreds of thousands of clones, less than 80% of them singletons. Sequencing was performed on memory CD4+ T cells sorted from blood. These receptor sequences come from a woman aged 25 to 39 in good health. The CDR3 runs from the conserved cysteine through the conserved F or W. The D gene is left open where the match is weak. Clone size appears in some rows only: once, few, many, or a class for an expanded clone.

j_gene,v_gene,abundance,d_gene,CDR3aa,CDR3nt
TRBJ2-2,TRBV30,medium-sized,TRBD1,CACPGTGGYTGELFF,TGTGCCTGTCCCGGGACAGGGGGGTACACCGGGGAGCTGTTTTTT
TRBJ1-5,TRBV2,-,-,CASSGGATQPQHF,TGTGCCAGCAGTGGTGGCGCCACTCAGCCCCAGCATTTT
TRBJ1-1,TRBV19,-,-,CASSSREMNTEAFF,TGTGCCAGTAGTAGTCGGGAGATGAACACTGAAGCTTTCTTT
TRBJ2-7,TRBV30,many,-,CAWRPGTNSYEQYF,TGTGCCTGGAGACCCGGGACAAACTCTTACGAGCAGTACTTC
TRBJ2-2,TRBV27,many,-,CASSQGNWAGELFF,TGTGCCAGCAGTCAAGGGAATTGGGCCGGGGAGCTGTTTTTT
TRBJ2-6,TRBV4-1,-,-,CASSLFGANVLTF,TGCGCCAGCAGCCTTTTTGGGGCCAACGTCCTGACTTTC
TRBJ2-2,TRBV19,once,TRBD1,CASSIDRDRGPNTGELFF,TGTGCCAGTAGTATAGATCGGGACAGGGGGCCGAACACCGGGGAGCTGTTTTTT
TRBJ2-7,TRBV4-2,-,-,CASSPVRPGVYEQYF,TGTGCCAGCAGCCCCGTGCGTCCAGGGGTCTACGAGCAGTACTTC
TRBJ2-7,TRBV5-6,-,TRBD2,CASRLSGRARLYEQYF,TGTGCCAGCAGATTAAGCGGGAGGGCGCGTTTGTACGAGCAGTACTTC
TRBJ1-5,TRBV7-9,-,-,CASSPPGGPTQHF,TGTGCCAGCAGCCCTCCGGGGGGTCCGACCCAGCATTTT
TRBJ1-4,TRBV6-1,-,-,CASSGGTFAGALNEKLFF,TGTGCCAGCAGTGGGGGGACTTTTGCCGGGGCCCTTAATGAAAAACTGTTTTTT
TRBJ1-3,TRBV28,-,-,CASRSTGPSGNTIYF,TGTGCCAGCAGATCCACAGGCCCCTCTGGAAACACCATATATTTT
TRBJ2-1,TRBV28,-,-,CASSLMDFNEQFF,TGTGCCAGCAGTTTGATGGACTTTAATGAGCAGTTCTTC
TRBJ1-4,TRBV28,-,TRBD1,CASSLSSGGLYGEKLFF,TGTGCCAGCAGTTTATCGTCAGGGGGTCTTTACGGGGAAAAACTGTTTTTT
TRBJ1-4,TRBV18,-,-,CASSGGPNEKLFF,TGTGCCAGCTCAGGGGGGCCTAATGAAAAACTGTTTTTT
TRBJ1-4,TRBV5-8,-,TRBD1,CASSWTGGASNEKLFF,TGTGCCAGCAGTTGGACAGGGGGCGCTTCTAATGAAAAACTGTTTTTT
TRBJ1-4,TRBV9,-,-,CASSPRDASNEKLFF,TGTGCCAGCAGCCCGCGGGACGCCTCTAATGAAAAACTGTTTTTT
TRBJ2-3,TRBV12-5,-,TRBD2,CASALGLAGSTDTQYF,TGTGCTAGTGCCCTGGGACTAGCGGGGTCCACAGATACGCAGTATTTT
TRBJ2-5,TRBV7-9,-,-,CASSVGVGSQETQYF,TGTGCCAGCAGTGTTGGGGTGGGTAGCCAAGAGACCCAGTACTTC
TRBJ2-2,TRBV6-1,-,-,CASRPGANTGELFF,TGTGCCAGCAGGCCAGGGGCGAACACCGGGGAGCTGTTTTTT
TRBJ1-1,TRBV5-1,many,-,CASRTEGYTEAFF,TGCGCCAGCAGAACTGAGGGGTACACTGAAGCTTTCTTT
TRBJ1-5,TRBV28,-,TRBD1,CASRPTGARNQPQHF,TGTGCCAGCAGGCCAACAGGGGCCCGCAATCAGCCCCAGCATTTT